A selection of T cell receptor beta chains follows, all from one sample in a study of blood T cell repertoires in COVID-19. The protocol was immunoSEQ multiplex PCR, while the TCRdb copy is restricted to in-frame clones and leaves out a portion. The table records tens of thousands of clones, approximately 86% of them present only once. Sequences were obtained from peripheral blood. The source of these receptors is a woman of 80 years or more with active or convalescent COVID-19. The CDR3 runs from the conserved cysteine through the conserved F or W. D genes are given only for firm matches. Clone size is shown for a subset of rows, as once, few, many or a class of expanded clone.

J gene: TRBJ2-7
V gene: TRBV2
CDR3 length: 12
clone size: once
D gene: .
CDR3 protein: CASSFPDRRLLF
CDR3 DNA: TGTGCCAGCAGTTTCCCGGACAGACGTCTTCTCTTC

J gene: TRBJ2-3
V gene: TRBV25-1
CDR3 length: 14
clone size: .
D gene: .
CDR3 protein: CASSEFRIGDTQYF
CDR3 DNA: TGTGCCAGCAGTGAATTTCGTATCGGGGATACGCAGTATTTT

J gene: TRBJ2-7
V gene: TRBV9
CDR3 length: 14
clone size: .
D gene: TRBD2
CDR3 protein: CASSSGLADYEQYF
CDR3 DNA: TGTGCCAGCAGCTCAGGACTAGCCGATTACGAGCAGTACTTC

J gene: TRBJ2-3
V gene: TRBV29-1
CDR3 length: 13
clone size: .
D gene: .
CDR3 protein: CSVESGNTDTQYF
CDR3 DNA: TGCAGCGTCGAATCCGGGAACACAGATACGCAGTATTTT

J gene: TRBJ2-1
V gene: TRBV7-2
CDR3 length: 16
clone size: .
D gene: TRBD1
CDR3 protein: CASSVIPGQGRDEQFF
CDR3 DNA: TGTGCCAGCAGCGTAATCCCGGGACAGGGTAGGGATGAGCAGTTCTTC

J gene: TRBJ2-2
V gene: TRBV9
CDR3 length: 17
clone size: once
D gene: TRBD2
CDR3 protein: CASSGTSGGSIGGELFF
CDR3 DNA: TGTGCCAGCAGCGGGACTAGCGGGGGGTCTATTGGCGGGGAGCTGTTTTTT

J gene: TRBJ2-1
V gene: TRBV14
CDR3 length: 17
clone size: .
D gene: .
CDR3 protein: CASSLYRRTASYNEQFF
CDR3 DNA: TGTGCCAGCAGCCTGTACCGGCGAACAGCATCCTACAATGAGCAGTTCTTC

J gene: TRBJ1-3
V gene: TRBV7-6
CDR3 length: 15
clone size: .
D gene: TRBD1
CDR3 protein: CASSSDRGGGNTIYF
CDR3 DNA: TGTGCCAGCAGCTCAGACAGGGGGGGAGGAAACACCATATATTTT

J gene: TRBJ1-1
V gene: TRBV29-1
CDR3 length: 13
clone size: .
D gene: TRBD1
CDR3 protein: CSGRQGTNTEAFF
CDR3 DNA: TGCAGCGGCAGACAGGGCACGAACACTGAAGCTTTCTTT

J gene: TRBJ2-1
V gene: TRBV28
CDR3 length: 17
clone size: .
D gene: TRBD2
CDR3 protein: CASSGGTSGRVYNEQFF
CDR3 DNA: TGTGCCAGCAGTGGGGGGACTAGCGGGAGGGTTTACAATGAGCAGTTCTTC

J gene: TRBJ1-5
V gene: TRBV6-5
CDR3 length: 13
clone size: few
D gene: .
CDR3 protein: CASSLRQGLPRYF
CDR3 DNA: TGTGCCAGCAGTCTCCGCCAGGGGTTACCAAGGTATTTT

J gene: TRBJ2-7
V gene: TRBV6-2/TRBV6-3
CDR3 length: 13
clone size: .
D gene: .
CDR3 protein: CASSWGDFYEQYF
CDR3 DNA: TGTGCCAGCAGCTGGGGCGATTTCTACGAGCAGTACTTC

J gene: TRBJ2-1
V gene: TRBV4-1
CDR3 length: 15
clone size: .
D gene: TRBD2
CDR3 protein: CASSGRGLAGNEQFF
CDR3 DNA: TGCGCCAGCAGCGGACGGGGACTAGCGGGCAATGAGCAGTTCTTC

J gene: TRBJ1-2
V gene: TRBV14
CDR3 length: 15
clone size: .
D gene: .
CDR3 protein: CASSQDPPGFYGYTF
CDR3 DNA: TGTGCCAGCAGCCAAGATCCCCCAGGGTTCTATGGCTACACCTTC